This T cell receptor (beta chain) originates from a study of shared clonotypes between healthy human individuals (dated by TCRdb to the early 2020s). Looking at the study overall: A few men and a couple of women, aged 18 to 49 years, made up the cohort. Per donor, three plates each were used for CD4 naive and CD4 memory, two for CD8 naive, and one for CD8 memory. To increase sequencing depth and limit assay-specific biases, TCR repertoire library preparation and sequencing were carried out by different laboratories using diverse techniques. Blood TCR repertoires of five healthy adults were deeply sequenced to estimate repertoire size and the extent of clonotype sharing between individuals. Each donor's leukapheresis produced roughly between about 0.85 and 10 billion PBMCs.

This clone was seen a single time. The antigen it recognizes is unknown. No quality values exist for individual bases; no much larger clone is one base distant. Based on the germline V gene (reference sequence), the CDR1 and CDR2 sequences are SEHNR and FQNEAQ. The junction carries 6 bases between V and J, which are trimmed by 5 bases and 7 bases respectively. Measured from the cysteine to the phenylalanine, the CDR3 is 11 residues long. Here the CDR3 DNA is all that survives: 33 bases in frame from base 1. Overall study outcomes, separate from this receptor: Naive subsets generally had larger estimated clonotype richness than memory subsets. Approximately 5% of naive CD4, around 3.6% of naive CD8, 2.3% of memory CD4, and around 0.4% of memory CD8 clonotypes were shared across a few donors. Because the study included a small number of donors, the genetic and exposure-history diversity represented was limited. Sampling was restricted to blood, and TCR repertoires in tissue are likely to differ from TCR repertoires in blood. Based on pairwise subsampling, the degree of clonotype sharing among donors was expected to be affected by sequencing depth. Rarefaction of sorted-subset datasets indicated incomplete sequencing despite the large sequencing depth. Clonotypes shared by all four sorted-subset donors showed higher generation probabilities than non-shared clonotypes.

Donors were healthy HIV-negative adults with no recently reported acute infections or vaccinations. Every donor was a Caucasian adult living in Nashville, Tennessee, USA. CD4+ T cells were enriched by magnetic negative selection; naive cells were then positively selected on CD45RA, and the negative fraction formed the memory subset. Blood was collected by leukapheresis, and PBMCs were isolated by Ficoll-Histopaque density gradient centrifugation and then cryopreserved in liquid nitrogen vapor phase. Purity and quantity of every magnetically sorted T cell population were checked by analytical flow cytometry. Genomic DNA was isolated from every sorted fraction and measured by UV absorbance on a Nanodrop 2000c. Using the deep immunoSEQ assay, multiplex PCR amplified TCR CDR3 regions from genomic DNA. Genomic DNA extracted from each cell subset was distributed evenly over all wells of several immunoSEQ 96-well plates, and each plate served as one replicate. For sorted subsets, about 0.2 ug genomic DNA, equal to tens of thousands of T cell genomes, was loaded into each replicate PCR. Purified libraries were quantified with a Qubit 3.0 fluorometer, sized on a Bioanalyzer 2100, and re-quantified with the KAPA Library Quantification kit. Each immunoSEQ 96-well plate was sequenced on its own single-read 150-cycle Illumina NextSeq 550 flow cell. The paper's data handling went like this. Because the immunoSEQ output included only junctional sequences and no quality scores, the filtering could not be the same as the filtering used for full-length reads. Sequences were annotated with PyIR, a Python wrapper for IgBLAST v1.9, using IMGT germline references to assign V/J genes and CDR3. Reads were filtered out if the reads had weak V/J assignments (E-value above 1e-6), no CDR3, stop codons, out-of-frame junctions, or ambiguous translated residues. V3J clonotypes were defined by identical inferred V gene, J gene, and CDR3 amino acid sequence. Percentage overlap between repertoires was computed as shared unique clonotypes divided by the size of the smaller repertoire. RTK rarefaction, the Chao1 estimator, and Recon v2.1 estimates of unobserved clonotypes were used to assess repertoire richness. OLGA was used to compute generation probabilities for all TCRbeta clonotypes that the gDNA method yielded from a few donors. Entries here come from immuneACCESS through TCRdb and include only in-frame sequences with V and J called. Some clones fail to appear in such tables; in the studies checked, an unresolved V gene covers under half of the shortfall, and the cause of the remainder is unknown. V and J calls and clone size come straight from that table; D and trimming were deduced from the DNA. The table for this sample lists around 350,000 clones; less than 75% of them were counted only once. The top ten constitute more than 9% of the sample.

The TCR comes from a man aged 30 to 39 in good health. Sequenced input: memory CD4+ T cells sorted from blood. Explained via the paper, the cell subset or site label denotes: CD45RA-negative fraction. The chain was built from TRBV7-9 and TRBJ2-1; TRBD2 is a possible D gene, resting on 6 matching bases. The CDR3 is CASSGGNEQFF. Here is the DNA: TGTGCCAGCAGCGGGGGGAATGAGCAGTTCTTC.